Each of the 12 T cell receptor beta chains below was sequenced from the same sample in a study of spatial heterogeneity in lung cancer. Findings of the study overall: In tumors, expanded intratumoral alpha and beta TCR counts tracked mutation counts.

Regarding time point: sample taken at primary tumor resection. Their cognate antigens are unknown. TCRdb ran MiXCR on the 5' RACE reads and lists one entry per CDR3 protein. The table lists about 8,100 distinct CDR3 sequences, under 15% of them singletons. The starting material was lung tumor tissue, obtained at surgery. The receptor set was obtained from a male donor with early-stage non-small cell lung cancer.

By sample fraction, this clonotype is medium-sized. As an off-target read in a library built for alpha chains, this beta chain has a frequency of little significance. The chain combines TRBV3-1 with TRBJ2-6; 14 nucleotides line up with TRBD2. From germline, CDR1 is LGHDT and CDR2 YNNKEL (reference sequence). CDR3 length: 19 amino acids. The V and J ends lost 2 bases and 2 bases, in that order; junction bases with no gene match: 5. The CDR3 sequence is CASSQSGTSGSPGANVLTF. The CDR3 DNA reads as TGTGCCAGCAGCCAATCCGGGACTAGCGGGAGCCCTGGGGCCAACGTCCTGACTTTC.

Comments on this clonotype: This beta chain is an off-target read within a library intended for alpha chains, so its frequency means little. V is TRBV20-1 and J is TRBJ1-6, with 7 bases fitting TRBD1. This CDR3 contains 14 residues. Germline trimming cut 5 bases from V and 5 bases from J; bases unmatched to any gene: 6. Germline assignment: CDR1 DFQATT and CDR2 SNEGSKA (reference sequence). The DNA of the CDR3 is TGCAGTGCTCAAGACAGGGCGGATAATTCACCCCTCCACTTT. Translated, it gives CSAQDRADNSPLHF.

This clonotype has ten or more counts. Since the library was made to target alpha chains, this beta chain is a stray read and its abundance is not meaningful. The genes are TRBV18 and TRBJ2-7; the match to TRBD1 covers 8 bases. V lost 6 bases to trimming and J lost 6 bases; unmatched junction nucleotides: 7. Germline V gene lookup returns CDR1 KGHSH and CDR2 LQKENI. The CDR3 is made up of 13 amino acids. CDR3 sequence reads: CASSLDRAREQYF. The CDR3 bases are TGTGCCAGCTCGCTGGACAGGGCACGCGAGCAGTACTTC.

Ten or more counts support this clonotype. Because the library targeted alpha chains, this beta chain is an off-target read whose size means little. The genes are TRBV20-1 and TRBJ1-2; D is uncertain. The CDR3 has 13 residues. V lost 3 bases and J 0 bases, leaving 8 bases between the germline ends. Germline V gene lookup returns CDR1 DFQATT and CDR2 SNEGSKA (reference sequence). CDR3 coding DNA: TGCAGTGCTAGTGGGCAGGCTAACTATGGCTACACCTTC. Its protein product is CSASGQANYGYTF.

This clonotype is judged medium-sized. This beta chain was picked up by a library intended for alpha chains and is off target, so its count carries little meaning. The chain joins TRBV6-5 to TRBJ1-1, with D perhaps matching TRBD1 (5 bases). CDR3 size: 13 residues. CDR1 and CDR2 (germline): MNHEY, SVGAGI. V was cut by 6 bases and J by 4 bases, with 12 bases left in between. CDR3 sequence (DNA): TGTGCCAGCAGATCCGACAGCCGCACTGAAGCTTTCTTT. Translation gives CASRSDSRTEAFF.

This clonotype was picked up many times. The library was prepared for alpha chains; this beta chain is a stray read, so its frequency means little. V gene TRBV20-1 combines with J gene TRBJ2-7, with TRBD2 matching over 9 bases. V shed 7 bases, J shed 1 base, and the junction held 2 bases outside the gene matches. Germline CDR1 is DFQATT and CDR2 is SNEGSKA (reference sequence). The CDR3 consists of 12 residues. The CDR3 DNA sequence: TGCAGTGGGCTAGCGGGATCCTACGAGCAGTACTTC. Its translation: CSGLAGSYEQYF.

This clonotype was seen a few times. This beta chain is off target for a library built for alpha chains, so its abundance means little. V is TRBV12-3 or TRBV12-4 and J is TRBJ2-1; TRBD1 or TRBD2 may be the D gene (5 bases each). Trimming removed 5 bases at V and 0 bases at J, with 11 bases between. The CDR3 runs to 15 residues. In DNA, the CDR3 is TGTGCCAGCAGTCGGACAACTAGCTCCTACAATGAGCAGTTCTTC. The encoded protein is CASSRTTSSYNEQFF.

To note about this clonotype: The junction shows a germline mismatch at one end, possibly a read error. The library was designed around alpha chains, so this beta chain is a stray read whose abundance carries little weight. The J gene is TRBJ1-2, the V gene TRBV28; TRBD1 matches at 7 bases. The CDR3 sequence is 11 residues long. Germline V gene sequence: CDR1 MDHEN, CDR2 SYDVKM. This CDR3 is CASSSRTGDHF. The CDR3 DNA sequence: TGTGCCAGCAGTTCCCGTACAGGGGACCACTTC.

This clonotype was detected many times. As an off-target read in a library built for alpha chains, this beta chain has a frequency of little significance. J is TRBJ1-1 and V is TRBV4-3, with D possibly TRBD1 on 5 matching bases. The CDR3 extends over 15 amino acids. V lost 3 bases, J lost 2 bases, and 13 bases lay in between. Germline CDR1 and CDR2: LGHNA and YSLEER. The CDR3 here is CASSQVQTGNTEAFF. The CDR3 DNA follows: TGCGCCAGCAGCCAGGTCCAAACAGGAAACACTGAAGCTTTCTTT.

This clonotype has ten or more counts. This beta chain is off target for a library built for alpha chains, so its abundance means little. The chain uses TRBV7-9 and TRBJ2-3; possibly TRBD2 for D (7 bases). V was shortened by 10 bases and J by 3 bases, with 20 bases between the two germline ends. Per the germline V gene, CDR1 is SEHNR and CDR2 is FQNEAQ (reference sequence). The CDR3 spans 15 residues. CDR3 protein: CATQGRTSRTDTQYF. In DNA, the CDR3 is TGTGCCACCCAGGGGAGGACTAGTCGGACAGATACGCAGTATTTT. The full variable domain, in which reference TRBV7-9 and TRBJ2-3 provide the parts outside the CDR3, is DTGVSQNPRHKITKRGQNVTFRCDPISEHNRLYWYRQTLGQGPEFLTYFQNEAQLEKSRLLSDRFSAERPKGSFSTLEIQRTEQGDSAMYLCATQGRTSRTDTQYFGPGTRLTVL.

In its sample, this clonotype ranks as large. For a library built for alpha chains, this beta chain is a stray read; little rests on its size. The chain is built from TRBV3-1 and TRBJ1-1; 7 positions agree with TRBD1. CDR3 length equals 13 residues. The V segment lost 4 bases and the J segment 8 bases; nucleotides outside the gene matches: 7. From germline, CDR1 is LGHDT and CDR2 YNNKEL (reference sequence). In nucleotides, the CDR3 is TGTGCCAGCAGCCTGAACAGGGGAAGCGAAGCTTTCTTT. Translation: CASSLNRGSEAFF.

At least ten counts were recorded for this clonotype. With the library built for alpha chains, this beta chain is off target and its frequency is not meaningful. DNA of the CDR3: TGTGCCAGCTCACCACAGCAGGGGGAGGAAGAGACCCAGTACTTC. This sequence encodes CASSPQQGEEETQYF. The chain recombines TRBV18 with TRBJ2-5; tentative D call: TRBD1 (7 bases). CDR3 length equals 15 residues. V dropped 1 base and J dropped 3 bases, with 12 bases sitting between them. Germline values: CDR1 KGHSH, CDR2 LQKENI. Together with reference TRBV18 and TRBJ2-5, the CDR3 gives the full variable domain: NAGVMQNPRHLVRRRGQEARLRCSPMKGHSHVYWYRQLPEEGLKFMVYLQKENIIDESGMPKERFSAEFPKEGPSILRIQQVVRGDSAAYFCASSPQQGEEETQYFGPGTRLLVL.